This TCR beta chain was identified during a study of blood T cell repertoires in COVID-19 (dated by TCRdb to the early 2020s). Study-level background: Samples covering the acute and convalescent phases of COVID-19 were provided by collaborators in the United States, Italy and Spain. The prospective study material was composed of cDNA or gDNA derived from T cells, B-cell-depleted T cells, or PBMCs. Subjects who had been exposed to COVID-19, were actively infected with it, or had recovered from it provided the deeply sampled blood TCRbeta repertoires that made up the dataset. A freely available public database, intended as a resource for researchers studying the immune response to SARS-CoV-2, is where the repertoires were released. Samples came from the ongoing ImmuneRACE study (first 160 participants) plus 1,254 subjects from 6 global collaborators. Sample metadata almost always included a de-identified subject ID, COVID-19 status, age in years and sex. Where available, HLA class I and class II types were obtained from metadata supplied by the sample provider rather than from assay-based typing.

The investigation overall reported the following: The amount of clinical and demographic metadata varied by source and participant and was provided uncurated.

The immunoSEQ Assay, a bias-controlled multiplex PCR, was used to amplify TCRbeta CDR3 regions from genomic DNA. The authors' analysis ran thus. The number of nucleated cells in each sample was estimated by amplification of reference gene primers within the assay. To quantify the absolute abundance of each unique TCRbeta CDR3 rearrangement, sequence reads were collapsed and filtered. Productive Simpson clonality was computed per sample as the square root of Simpson's diversity index over productive rearrangements. What TCRdb holds here is the immuneACCESS table cut down to in-frame rearrangements. Part of the clones is not present; checked against another copy, under half of the missing clones reflect an unresolved V gene, and the others are unexplained. The DNA was the basis for D and trimming; V, J and clone size are from that table. The sample table contains roughly 100,000 clones; only one count was recorded for 65% to 90% of them. 3.5% to 5% of the sample lies in the top ten.

Regarding this clone: It lacks a known antigen. One base away there is no much larger clone; base qualities are not given.

The cysteine opens and the phenylalanine closes a CDR3 of 16 amino acids. The kept DNA is CDR3 alone, 48 bases in frame from the first base. Taken from the germline V gene, the CDR1 and CDR2 loops are KGHSH and LQKENI. The germline V end is reduced by 6 bases and the J end by 1 base; junction bases left unmatched: 5. Collaborating institutions collected whole blood in K2EDTA tubes following their own protocols. For TCRbeta analysis, collaborators shipped samples as frozen whole blood, isolated PBMCs, or DNA extracted from either of those sample types. The chain links TRBV18 with TRBJ2-1; TRBD2 aligns with 11 central bases. Sequencing was carried out using peripheral blood. The clonotype was recovered from a middle-aged man with acute or convalescent COVID-19. The nucleotide sequence reads as follows: TGTGCCAGCTCTCATACTAGCGGGAGTTCCTACAATGAGCAGTTCTTC. Translated, it reads CASSHTSGSSYNEQFF.